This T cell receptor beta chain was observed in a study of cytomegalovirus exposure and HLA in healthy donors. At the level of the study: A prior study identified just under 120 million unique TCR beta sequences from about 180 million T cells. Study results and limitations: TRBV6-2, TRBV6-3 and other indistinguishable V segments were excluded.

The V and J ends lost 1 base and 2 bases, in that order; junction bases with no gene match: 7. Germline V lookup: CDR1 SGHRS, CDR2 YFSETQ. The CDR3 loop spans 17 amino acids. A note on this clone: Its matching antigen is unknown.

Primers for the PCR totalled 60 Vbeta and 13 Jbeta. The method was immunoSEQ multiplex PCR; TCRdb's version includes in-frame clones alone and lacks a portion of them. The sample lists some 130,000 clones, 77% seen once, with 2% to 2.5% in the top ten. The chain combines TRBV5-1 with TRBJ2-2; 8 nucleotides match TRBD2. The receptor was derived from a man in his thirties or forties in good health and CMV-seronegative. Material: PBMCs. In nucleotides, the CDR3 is TGCGCCAGCAGCTTGCGATCACTAGCGGATAACACCGGGGAGCTGTTTTTT. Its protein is CASSLRSLADNTGELFF.